The 26 T cell receptor beta chains below all came from one sample that was sequenced in a study of OX40 agonist ivuxolimab in advanced cancers. Profiling relied on immunoSEQ multiplex PCR, and the TCRdb table lists in-frame clones only, not all of them. The sample has around 70,000 clones, roughly 88% seen once. The source was CD4+ or CD8+ T cells sorted from blood, collected in a trial of the OX40 agonist ivuxolimab. These receptors all come from an adult with an advanced solid tumor such as melanoma, head and neck, liver or kidney cancer.

The chain uses TRBV10-2 and TRBJ1-6, with 8 bases lining up with TRBD1. The CDR3 has 13 residues. Germline V gene data show CDR1 as WSHSY and CDR2 as SAAADI. The trim removed 8 bases at V and 7 bases at J, leaving 4 bases unmatched. This CDR3 reads CASYRGKNSPLHF. Here the CDR3 DNA reads TGCGCCAGCTACAGGGGGAAAAATTCACCCCTCCACTTT.

The V call is TRBV7-2, the J call TRBJ2-3, with a possible D match to TRBD2 (7 bases). The CDR3 totals 15 residues. V was trimmed by 7 bases and J by 0 bases, leaving 14 bases between them. Looked up from germline, CDR1 is SGHTA and CDR2 is FQGNSA. The CDR3 nucleotides are TGTGCCAGCACCCTGGGGGGGCATAGCACAGATACGCAGTATTTT. The encoded protein is CASTLGGHSTDTQYF.

This sequence joins TRBV19 and TRBJ2-1, with 9 bases identical to TRBD2. J was trimmed by 8 bases and V by 5 bases; bases with no gene match: 10. This CDR3 has 15 residues. Germline V gene data show CDR1 as LNHDA and CDR2 as SQIVND (reference sequence). The CDR3 DNA is TGTGCCAGTAGTCTGCTCGCGGGAGGGCCCGATGAGCAGTTCTTC. It encodes CASSLLAGGPDEQFF. The full variable domain, its missing parts supplied by reference TRBV19 and TRBJ2-1, is DGGITQSPKYLFRKEGQNVTLSCEQNLNHDAMYWYRQDPGQGLRLIYYSQIVNDFQKGDIAEGYSVSREKKESFPLTVTSAQKNPTAFYLCASSLLAGGPDEQFFGPGTRLTVL.

This clone appeared once. This chain links TRBV10-3 with TRBJ2-7; D gene uncertain. The V gene's germline CDR1 is ENHRY and CDR2 SYGVKD. Trimming cost V 4 bases and J 3 bases, with 10 bases left between them. The CDR3 has 13 residues. The CDR3: CAISGGPFYEQYF. CDR3 in DNA: TGTGCCATCAGTGGAGGCCCATTCTACGAGCAGTACTTC.

The V and J genes are TRBV29-1 and TRBJ1-4; D is undetermined. CDR1 and CDR2 from the germline V gene are SQVTM and ANQGSEA. The CDR3 contains 11 residues. With 3 bases removed from V and 7 bases from J, the gap between germline ends came to 6 bases. CDR3 DNA sequence: TGCAGCGTTGACGGAGGTGAAAAACTGTTTTTT. It yields the protein CSVDGGEKLFF.

The J gene is TRBJ2-1, the V gene TRBV28, with 15 bases that match TRBD2. Germline CDR1 and CDR2: MDHEN and SYDVKM. J was trimmed by 7 bases and V by 2 bases; bases with no gene match: 9. The CDR3 spans 18 residues. CDR3 DNA: TGTGCCAGCAGTTTAGGTGGACTAGCGGGAGGGCCCTCGAATGAGCAGTTCTTC. As protein: CASSLGGLAGGPSNEQFF.

The rearrangement joins TRBV9 to TRBJ2-1; TRBD1 matches at 9 bases. CDR1 is SGDLS, CDR2 YYNGEE, per germline. With V trimmed by 4 bases and J by 4 bases, 6 bases remained unmatched. The CDR3 is 15 residues long. CDR3 sequence: CASSIRDREYNEQFF. The CDR3 DNA is TGTGCCAGCAGCATCCGGGACAGGGAGTACAATGAGCAGTTCTTC.

The V and J genes are TRBV9 and TRBJ2-2; D call uncertain. V lost 5 bases and J lost 1, with 6 bases in between. The CDR3 has 13 amino acids. Germline values: CDR1 SGDLS, CDR2 YYNGEE. As DNA, the CDR3 is TGTGCCAGCAGAGGGTTGAACACCGGGGAGCTGTTTTTT. This sequence encodes CASRGLNTGELFF.

The V call is TRBV2, the J call TRBJ1-1; weak D call: TRBD1 (6 bases). V gave up 5 bases and J gave up 4 bases, with 11 bases separating them. Per the germline V gene, CDR1 is SNHLY and CDR2 is FYNNEI. This CDR3 spans 13 amino acids. For the CDR3, the DNA is TGTGCCAGCAGTCGGGACATGAGCACTGAAGCTTTCTTT. Translation: CASSRDMSTEAFF.

V is TRBV7-3 and J is TRBJ2-7, with 9 nucleotides matching TRBD1. V was pared by 5 bases and J by 4 bases, with 6 bases of the junction left unmatched. Per the germline V gene, CDR1 is SGHTA and CDR2 is FQGTGA. The CDR3 spans 14 residues. The CDR3 sequence: CASSPGTGMYEQYF. In DNA, the CDR3 is TGTGCCAGCAGCCCCGGGACAGGGATGTACGAGCAGTACTTC.

This chain joins TRBV28 and TRBJ2-6; tentatively, D is TRBD1 or TRBD2 (5 bases each). CDR3 length: 15 amino acids. Germline CDR1 is MDHEN and CDR2 is SYDVKM. The V end lost 3 bases, the J end lost 4 bases, and 10 bases lay between the germline ends. The CDR3 loop is CASSFRGDGANVLTF. CDR3 sequence (DNA): TGTGCCAGCAGTTTTAGAGGGGACGGGGCCAACGTCCTGACTTTC.

V usage is TRBV6-1 and J usage is TRBJ2-1; the match to TRBD1 covers 11 bases. Germline V CDR1 and CDR2: MNHNS, SASEGT. The CDR3 is made up of 15 amino acids. The junction had 7 bases not matched to a gene; V was cut back by 5 bases and J by 7 bases. For the CDR3, the DNA is TGTGCCAGCAGTCCACCCGGGACAGGGGGGAATGAGCAGTTCTTC. It encodes CASSPPGTGGNEQFF.

The chain employs TRBV5-4 and TRBJ2-5; 9 nucleotides agree with TRBD1. V was pared by 4 bases and J by 6 bases, with 7 bases of the junction left unmatched. Germline V gene sequence: CDR1 SGHNT, CDR2 YYREEE (reference sequence). The CDR3 sequence is 14 residues long. Written as DNA, the CDR3 is TGTGCCAGCAGCATACAGGGGGCTAAGAAGACCCAGTACTTC. Translated, it gives CASSIQGAKKTQYF.

Only one count was recorded for this clone. The CDR3 DNA reads as TGCGCCAGCAGTTCCGGGGGCTCTGGGGCCAACGTCCTGACTTTC. Translating gives CASSSGGSGANVLTF. The chain is built from TRBV5-1 and TRBJ2-6; D possibly corresponds to TRBD2 (6 bases). The V end lost 5 bases, the J end lost 0 bases, and 9 bases lay between the germline ends. The CDR3 is made up of 15 amino acids. Germline CDR1 reads SGHRS; CDR2 reads YFSETQ.

The V gene is TRBV15, the J gene TRBJ2-3, with 12 bases lining up with TRBD2. The germline gives CDR1 LNHNV, CDR2 YYDKDF (reference sequence). This CDR3 contains 15 residues. V was clipped by 1 base and J by 6 bases; unmatched bases: 2. CDR3 coding DNA: TGTGCCACCAGCAGAGGACTAGCGGGAGTGGATACGCAGTATTTT. Amino acids: CATSRGLAGVDTQYF.

The V gene is TRBV7-8, the J gene TRBJ2-5; a possible D gene is TRBD1 (6 bases). The tail of the sequence fits TRBJ2-7 better, so the J call may be wrong. The germline CDR1 and CDR2 sequences are SGHVS and FQNEAQ. The CDR3 length is 15 residues. The CDR3 spells CASSPHRANSYEQYF. DNA for the CDR3: TGTGCCAGCAGCCCCCACAGGGCCAACTCCTACGAGCAGTACTTC.

The chain is built from TRBV7-9 and TRBJ1-1; a weak D match, TRBD1 (5 bases). This CDR3 contains 14 residues. The germline V gene has CDR1 SEHNR and CDR2 FQNEAQ (reference sequence). Trimming stripped 6 bases from V and 0 bases from J, with 11 bases between. The CDR3, as DNA: TGTGCCAGCAGTCCAGCGGGGGTGAACACTGAAGCTTTCTTT. Translating gives CASSPAGVNTEAFF. Together with reference TRBV7-9 and TRBJ1-1, the CDR3 gives the full variable domain: DTGVSQNPRHKITKRGQNVTFRCDPISEHNRLYWYRQTLGQGPEFLTYFQNEAQLEKSRLLSDRFSAERPKGSFSTLEIQRTEQGDSAMYLCASSPAGVNTEAFFGQGTRLTVV.

This clone was counted only a few times. The chain couples TRBV9 to TRBJ2-7; 7 bases fit TRBD1. This CDR3 is 15 amino acids long. J was trimmed by 7 bases and V by 0 bases; bases with no gene match: 10. From germline, CDR1 is SGDLS and CDR2 YYNGEE. As DNA, the CDR3 is TGTGCCAGCAGCGTAGAAGGGGGCCCTGGAAGGGAGCAGTACTTC. Translating gives CASSVEGGPGREQYF.

This chain uses TRBV7-6 with TRBJ2-1; 10 nucleotides line up with TRBD2. In germline, CDR1 is SGHVS, CDR2 FNYEAQ. This CDR3 is built from 15 residues. The trim removed 5 bases at V and 8 bases at J, leaving 9 bases unmatched. CDR3: CASSPGLALEYEQFF. DNA for the CDR3: TGTGCCAGCAGCCCGGGACTAGCGCTAGAATATGAGCAGTTCTTC.

V gene TRBV15 combines with J gene TRBJ1-5, with unresolved D. This CDR3 region has 13 residues. V shed 0 bases and J shed 6 bases, with 6 bases lying between them. Germline V CDR1 and CDR2: LNHNV, YYDKDF (reference sequence). The CDR3 DNA sequence: TGTGCCACCAGCAGAGAAGGGAGTCAGCCCCAGCATTTT. Translation: CATSREGSQPQHF.

The rearrangement uses TRBV7-2 and TRBJ1-5; 8 positions agree with TRBD1. The junction had 4 bases not matched to a gene; V was cut back by 2 bases and J by 1 base. The CDR3 length is 16 residues. The germline CDR1 and CDR2 sequences are SGHTA and FQGNSA. The chain's CDR3 is CASSLWYRGSNQPQHF. For the CDR3, the DNA is TGTGCCAGCAGCTTATGGTACAGGGGGAGCAATCAGCCCCAGCATTTT.

The gene calls are TRBV21-1 and TRBJ2-7. TRBV21-1 represents a pseudogene. The CDR3 consists of 14 residues. CDR3 region: CASSNGVVVREQYF. In DNA form, the CDR3 reads TGTGCCAGCAGCAATGGGGTAGTAGTGAGGGAGCAGTACTTC.

This clone occurred once. V usage is TRBV6-5 and J usage is TRBJ2-1; D gene uncertain. V was shortened by 2 bases and J by 2 bases, with 13 bases between the two germline ends. Germline V gene sequence: CDR1 MNHEY, CDR2 SVGAGI. The CDR3 loop spans 16 amino acids. CDR3 DNA sequence: TGTGCCAGCAGTTACCGAGGTACTACACCCTACAATGAGCAGTTCTTC. Translated, it gives CASSYRGTTPYNEQFF.

The chain is built from TRBV28 and TRBJ2-3, with TRBD1 identical over 7 bases. Germline V gene lookup returns CDR1 MDHEN and CDR2 SYDVKM. The CDR3 length is 15 residues. The ends lost 5 bases at V and 1 base at J; junction bases unmatched: 6. The chain's CDR3 is CASSRQGRGTDTQYF. The CDR3 DNA sequence: TGTGCCAGCAGTCGACAGGGACGGGGCACAGATACGCAGTATTTT.

The chain carries TRBV7-2 and TRBJ1-2; 7 positions agree with TRBD1. This CDR3 is 13 amino acids long. Germline V gene sequence: CDR1 SGHTA, CDR2 FQGNSA. With 5 bases clipped from V and 6 bases from J, the junction kept 6 bases outside the gene matches. The CDR3 spells CASSQQGVNGYTF. The CDR3 region has the DNA TGTGCCAGCAGCCAGCAGGGGGTAAATGGCTACACCTTC.

The chain joins TRBV18 to TRBJ2-1; no firm D call. Germline CDR1 and CDR2: KGHSH and LQKENI. This CDR3 has 13 residues. V lost 4 bases, J lost 7 bases, and 11 bases lay in between. CDR3 in amino acids: CASSQMRVNEQFF. CDR3 nucleotides: TGTGCCAGCTCACAGATGAGAGTAAATGAGCAGTTCTTC.